This TCR beta chain was captured by sequencing in a study of cytomegalovirus exposure and HLA in healthy donors. General study findings and limits: Investigators reported 150 to 200 TCR beta chains as tied to cytomegalovirus.

PCR was performed using 60 Vbeta and 13 Jbeta primers. The table came from immunoSEQ multiplex PCR; TCRdb's copy has only in-frame clones and leaves some out. The sample contains about 130,000 clones, more than 75% of which appear only once. Unrecorded immune exposure was likely among donors, who were nominally healthy when sampled. Comments on this clone: What it binds is unknown.

The V end lost 1 base, the J end lost 3 bases, and 13 bases lay between the germline ends. The length of the CDR3 is 16 residues. Germline loops: CDR1 MDHEN, CDR2 SYDVKM. This sequence was found in a female donor in good health and CMV-seronegative. The chain combines TRBV28 with TRBJ2-1; D is perhaps TRBD2 (6 bases). The sequenced material came from PBMCs. Here the CDR3 reads CASSLSTLGGYNEQFF. The DNA of the CDR3 is TGTGCCAGCAGTTTATCGACGCTGGGAGGCTACAATGAGCAGTTCTTC. Drawing the rest from reference TRBV28 and TRBJ2-1, the complete variable domain is DVKVTQSSRYLVKRTGEKVFLECVQDMDHENMFWYRQDPGLGLRLIYFSYDVKMKEKGDIPEGYSVSREKKERFSLILESASTNQTSMYLCASSLSTLGGYNEQFFGPGTRLTVL.